The clone carrying this TCR beta chain was seen a few times. The data stem from a study of shared clonotypes between healthy human individuals. Study in general: The composition of the donors was a couple of women and a few men aged 18 to 49. Plates per donor: three CD4 naive, three CD4 memory, two CD8 naive, one CD8 memory.

This table comes from immunoSEQ multiplex PCR, and its TCRdb copy is limited to in-frame clones, with some not included. The sample carries some 2,500,000 clones, over 85% recorded once. Germline-derived CDR1 and CDR2 are SGDLS and YYNGEE. V gave up 0 bases and J gave up 4 bases, with 10 bases separating them. CDR3 length equals 14 residues. The sequenced material came from naive CD4+ T cells from PBMCs. As for subset: CD45RA+ positively selected. The TCR sequence derives from a man aged 18 to 35 in good health. Some clones in this sample may be carry-over from other donors' samples. The rearrangement links TRBV9 to TRBJ1-2; D is uncertain. CDR3 in amino acids: CASSVDTTSYGYTF. In nucleotides, the CDR3 is TGTGCCAGCAGCGTAGATACTACGTCCTATGGCTACACCTTC.